The 19 T cell receptor beta chains listed next were all sequenced from one sample in a study of blood T cell repertoires in COVID-19. Measured with immunoSEQ multiplex PCR; TCRdb has only the in-frame clones, and not every one. The sample comprises under 350,000 clones, 85% to 90% of which are singletons, and 1.9% rests with the top ten. Sample: PBMCs or T cells enriched from blood (not recorded which). These TCRs come from a woman aged 55-70 years who had recovered from COVID-19.

The rearrangement uses TRBV24-1 and TRBJ2-5, with TRBD2 as a possible D gene (7 bases). The CDR3 sequence is 14 residues long. Germline CDR1 reads KGHDR; CDR2 reads SFDVKD. V was trimmed by 9 bases and J by 6 bases, leaving 19 bases between them. The CDR3 protein is CATAPLGGAQTQYF. The CDR3 DNA sequence: TGTGCCACCGCCCCATTAGGGGGGGCGCAGACCCAGTACTTC.

This chain joins TRBV2 and TRBJ2-5; no reliable D call. This CDR3 is 11 amino acids long. Germline V gene sequence: CDR1 SNHLY, CDR2 FYNNEI. Trimming removed 4 bases at V and 5 bases at J, with 5 bases between. The CDR3 reads CASSVYETQYF. Written as DNA, the CDR3 is TGTGCCAGCAGTGTTTATGAGACCCAGTACTTC.

The chain employs TRBV7-2 and TRBJ1-1; no clear D gene. The CDR3 is made up of 12 amino acids. Germline V lookup: CDR1 SGHTA, CDR2 FQGNSA. Trimming stripped 1 base from V and 7 bases from J, with 7 bases between. In DNA form, the CDR3 reads TGTGCCAGCAGCTTAGTACACCGTGAAGCTTTCTTT. Translated: CASSLVHREAFF.

The rearrangement links TRBV27 to TRBJ1-5; D gene ambiguous. This CDR3 contains 16 residues. Looked up from germline, CDR1 is MNHEY and CDR2 is SMNVEV (reference sequence). V was clipped by 6 bases and J by 8 bases, with 23 bases between them. CDR3 protein: CASSRALTNGWEPQHF. CDR3 DNA sequence: TGTGCCAGCAGCCGCGCCTTGACTAATGGATGGGAGCCCCAGCATTTT.

The rearrangement links TRBV28 to TRBJ1-4; D possibly corresponds to TRBD1 (5 bases). Germline V gene data show CDR1 as MDHEN and CDR2 as SYDVKM. There are 15 residues in the CDR3. V was shortened by 6 bases and J by 8 bases, with 19 bases between the two germline ends. The chain's CDR3 is CASSPNGGGWEKLFF. The CDR3, as DNA: TGTGCCAGCAGCCCTAACGGGGGTGGGTGGGAAAAACTGTTTTTT.

The chain joins TRBV27 to TRBJ2-1; D gene unclear. The germline V gene has CDR1 MNHEY and CDR2 SMNVEV (reference sequence). The CDR3 runs to 15 residues. Trimming took off 6 bases at V and 0 bases at J, with 12 bases between the two ends. CDR3 sequence reads: CASSPERSSYNEQFF. CDR3 nucleotide sequence: TGTGCCAGCAGCCCTGAGAGGAGCTCCTACAATGAGCAGTTCTTC.

This chain connects TRBV5-3 to TRBJ1-6; a possible D gene is TRBD1 (5 bases). TRBV5-3 is placed among ORFs of uncertain function. The CDR3 spans 14 residues. V lost 4 bases and J 9 bases, leaving 14 bases between the germline ends. The CDR3 nucleotides are TGTGCCAGAAGCGCCAGGGTGGCTTGTTCACCCCTCCACTTT. This translates into CARSARVACSPLHF.

The genes are TRBV28 and TRBJ1-2; D ambiguous. CDR3 length equals 14 residues. Germline V gene lookup returns CDR1 MDHEN and CDR2 SYDVKM. Trimming shortened V by 5 bases and J by 4 bases, and 14 bases separated the two germline ends. The CDR3 sequence is CASSTPGSSYGYTF. DNA for the CDR3: TGTGCCAGCAGTACCCCGGGGAGCAGCTATGGCTACACCTTC.

The V gene is TRBV10-3, the J gene TRBJ1-5; TRBD1 agrees at 8 bases. Germline-derived CDR1 and CDR2 are ENHRY and SYGVKD. Trimming at V came to 4 bases and at J to 3 bases, leaving 5 bases not matched to a gene. The CDR3 consists of 15 residues. The CDR3 region has the DNA TGTGCCATCAGTGGCGGACAGGGTTCCAATCAGCCCCAGCATTTT. This translates into CAISGGQGSNQPQHF.

This clone has only one observation. The chain combines TRBV2 with TRBJ1-2, with D maybe TRBD1 (6 bases). Trimming removed 6 bases at V and 7 bases at J, with 18 bases between. Germline CDR1 is SNHLY and CDR2 is FYNNEI. There are 14 residues in the CDR3. This CDR3 reads CASSDQQGSGGYTF. The CDR3 coding sequence is TGTGCCAGCAGCGATCAACAGGGCAGCGGTGGCTACACCTTC.

This clone was recorded only once. This rearrangement joins TRBV5-4 to TRBJ1-2; the D gene is possibly TRBD1 (6 bases). Germline loops: CDR1 SGHNT, CDR2 YYREEE (reference sequence). This CDR3 spans 14 amino acids. The V end was cut by 4 bases, the J end by 8 bases, with 18 bases between. The CDR3 DNA reads as TGTGCCAGCAGCACGATCGGGGGGGCTGGCGGCTACACCTTC. It translates to CASSTIGGAGGYTF.

This clone was seen more than once but under ten times. CDR3 residues: CASSQAAGGLWGYTF. Written as DNA, the CDR3 is TGCGCCAGCAGCCAGGCGGCGGGGGGCCTCTGGGGCTACACCTTC. The chain has TRBV4-1 and TRBJ1-2; D may be TRBD1 (6 bases). The CDR3 covers 15 residues. Per germline, CDR1 MGHRA and CDR2 YSYEKL. The V end lost 3 bases, the J end lost 8 bases, and 19 bases lay between the germline ends.

This clone was picked up one time. The chain employs TRBV7-9 and TRBJ2-5; 7 bases match TRBD1. Germline CDR1 reads SEHNR; CDR2 reads FQNEAQ (reference sequence). The CDR3 runs to 14 residues. V shed 5 bases and J 10 bases; nucleotides not matched to a gene: 13. The CDR3, as DNA: TGTGCCAGCAGCCGACGACAGGGCGAGGGGGTCCAGTACTTC. This codes for CASSRRQGEGVQYF.

This chain links TRBV9 with TRBJ1-1; 8 nucleotides agree with TRBD1. After removal of 2 bases from V and 4 bases from J, the junction contained 4 bases not matched to a gene. Germline V CDR1 and CDR2: SGDLS, YYNGEE. This CDR3 region has 14 residues. This chain's CDR3 is CASSVTGASTEAFF. The DNA for the CDR3 is TGTGCCAGCAGCGTGACAGGGGCGAGCACTGAAGCTTTCTTT.

The chain carries TRBV9 and TRBJ1-1; TRBD1 is a possible D gene (5 bases). Germline values: CDR1 SGDLS, CDR2 YYNGEE. The V end lost 5 bases, the J end lost 0 bases, and 11 bases lay between the germline ends. The CDR3 runs to 14 residues. In nucleotides, the CDR3 is TGTGCCAGCAGTTCCGGACAACTGAACACTGAAGCTTTCTTT. This translates into CASSSGQLNTEAFF.

This chain uses TRBV30 with TRBJ1-6; D not certain. The CDR3 is 11 amino acids. With 3 bases removed from V and 15 bases from J, the gap between germline ends came to 12 bases. Germline-derived CDR1 and CDR2 are GTSNPN and SVGIG (reference sequence). The CDR3, as DNA: TGTGCCTGGAGAATCGGTTCTCACCTCCACTTT. This translates into CAWRIGSHLHF.

V usage is TRBV2 and J usage is TRBJ2-7; 9 bases map to TRBD1. V lost 7 bases and J lost 3; bases outside the gene matches: 7. The CDR3 has 14 amino acids. Germline CDR1 reads SNHLY; CDR2 reads FYNNEI. This CDR3 reads CASKRQGVNYEQYF. Written as DNA, the CDR3 is TGTGCCAGCAAACGACAGGGGGTAAACTACGAGCAGTACTTC.

A remark on this clone: Other DNA sequences from this sample encode an identical CDR3 as well. The chain joins TRBV5-1 to TRBJ1-1; D remains unclear. This CDR3 comprises 12 residues. The germline V and J ends were trimmed by 0 bases and 3 bases, with 3 bases remaining between them. CDR1 is SGHRS, CDR2 YFSETQ, per germline. The CDR3 spells CASSLGDTEAFF. CDR3 coding DNA: TGCGCCAGCAGCTTGGGAGACACTGAAGCTTTCTTT.

V usage is TRBV28 and J usage is TRBJ1-2; a possible D gene is TRBD1 (5 bases). Germline CDR1 is MDHEN and CDR2 is SYDVKM. The V and J ends lost 5 bases and 8 bases respectively, with 9 bases between them. CDR3 size: 11 residues. The CDR3 sequence is CASSASGGYTF. As DNA, the CDR3 is TGTGCCAGCAGTGCCTCAGGGGGCTACACCTTC.